Below, one T cell receptor (beta chain) is given with its context. These data come from a study of control samples from healthy donors and cancer patients. Some clones are missing from TCRdb's copy, which holds only in-frame ones; the method was immunoSEQ multiplex PCR. Of around 190,000 clones in the sample, approximately 94% were seen once. The CDR3 loop spans 14 amino acids. CDR1 LNHNV and CDR2 YYDKDF come from the germline V gene (reference sequence). Trimming shortened V by 3 bases and J by 8 bases, and 13 bases separated the two germline ends. This chain uses TRBV15 with TRBJ2-2; unclear D gene. The specimen sequenced was blood. The origin of this receptor is a man aged 25-45 years in good health. The CDR3 here is CATSSSTEAGELFF. CDR3 sequence (DNA): TGTGCCACCAGCAGTTCGACCGAGGCTGGGGAGCTGTTTTTT.